These 31 T cell receptor beta chains were all obtained from the same sample, sequenced in a study of T-cell memory formation after mild COVID-19. Each CDR3 protein is one row after TCRdb ran MiXCR on the 5' RACE reads. The repertoire holds approximately 250,000 distinct CDR3 sequences, with about 17% as singletons. Sequenced sample: PBMCs or a T cell subset sorted from them (not recorded which). These receptors originate from a man aged 18 to 30 who had mild COVID-19 (a few samples of this study predate the infection). Cell type and time point are not known.

This chain's CDR3 is CASSHGARDADTQYF. For the CDR3, the DNA is TGCGCCAGCAGCCACGGGGCCAGGGACGCAGATACGCAGTATTTT. This chain joins TRBV4-3 and TRBJ2-3; D is tentatively TRBD1 or TRBD2 (5 bases each). Trimming removed 3 bases at V and 4 bases at J, with 14 bases between. This CDR3 contains 15 residues. CDR1 is LGHNA and CDR2 is YSLEER in the germline V gene.

This clonotype was counted only a few times. The chain is built from TRBV11-2 and TRBJ2-3, with 8 bases fitting TRBD2. V shed 2 bases and J 1 base; nucleotides not matched to a gene: 8. CDR1 and CDR2 from the germline V gene are SGHAT and FQNNGV. This CDR3 has 17 residues. As DNA, the CDR3 is TGTGCCAGCAGCTTAATCCCCAGAGCGGGGGGCACAGATACGCAGTATTTT. Encoded protein: CASSLIPRAGGTDTQYF.

The gene calls are TRBV5-1 and TRBJ1-2; 11 bases match TRBD1. This CDR3 is built from 14 residues. The germline V gene has CDR1 SGHRS and CDR2 YFSETQ. The trim removed 4 bases at V and 11 bases at J, leaving 10 bases unmatched. CDR3 sequence: CASSPEGQGEHYTF. CDR3 coding DNA: TGCGCCAGCAGCCCAGAGGGACAGGGGGAGCATTACACCTTC.

The chain uses TRBV3-1 and TRBJ1-1; 7 bases are shared with TRBD1. This CDR3 region has 11 residues. V trimming: 5 bases; J trimming: 11 bases; junction bases outside the gene matches: 5. Germline values: CDR1 LGHDT, CDR2 YNNKEL (reference sequence). In nucleotides, the CDR3 is TGTGCCAGCAGCGCCGGACAGGCGGCTTTCTTT. Residues: CASSAGQAAFF.

This clonotype came up a few times. The rearrangement links TRBV6-4 to TRBJ2-1; 8 bases fit TRBD2. The CDR3 is 15 residues long. Germline values: CDR1 MRHNA, CDR2 SNTAGT. The ends lost 8 bases at V and 6 bases at J; junction bases unmatched: 12. The CDR3 protein is CASGRAGAGTNEQFF. The CDR3 DNA reads as TGTGCCAGCGGCAGAGCGGGGGCAGGAACCAATGAGCAGTTCTTC.

The chain uses TRBV5-1 and TRBJ2-1; a possible D gene is TRBD2 (6 bases). CDR1 and CDR2 (germline): SGHRS, YFSETQ. Trimming cost V 0 bases and J 7 bases, with 17 bases left between them. This CDR3 has 16 residues. The CDR3 nucleotides read TGCGCCAGCAGCTTGGGAGGCGGGGCTCTGAGAAATGAGCAGTTCTTC. Residues: CASSLGGGALRNEQFF.

This clonotype was counted between two and nine times. The chain recombines TRBV20-1 with TRBJ2-7; D possibly matches TRBD1 or TRBD2 (5 bases each). CDR3 length: 13 residues. V lost 3 bases to trimming and J lost 2 bases, with 11 bases between them. CDR1 and CDR2 from the germline V gene are DFQATT and SNEGSKA (reference sequence). This CDR3 reads CSASGGGTYEQYF. CDR3 sequence (DNA): TGCAGTGCTAGTGGTGGGGGTACCTACGAGCAGTACTTC.

This clonotype was detected ten times or more. The chain has TRBV4-1 and TRBJ1-4; D gene unclear. The CDR3 runs to 14 residues. CDR1 is MGHRA and CDR2 is YSYEKL in the germline V gene. With 3 bases removed from V and 11 bases from J, the gap between germline ends came to 16 bases. CDR3 in amino acids: CASSQIMDGSKLFF. In DNA, the CDR3 is TGCGCCAGCAGCCAGATAATGGACGGCTCGAAACTGTTTTTT.

This clonotype was observed many times. This chain connects TRBV5-4 to TRBJ1-2; D not certain. CDR1 is SGHNT, CDR2 YYREEE, per germline (reference sequence). The germline V and J ends were trimmed by 2 bases and 3 bases, with 8 bases remaining between them. This CDR3 has 13 amino acids. The CDR3 DNA reads TGTGCCAGCAGCTTCGGACCCGACTATGGCTACACCTTC. It translates to CASSFGPDYGYTF.

This clonotype was recorded a few times. The chain combines TRBV7-2 with TRBJ2-2; 15 bases fit TRBD2. The V segment lost 2 bases and the J segment 4 bases; nucleotides outside the gene matches: 5. The germline CDR1 and CDR2 sequences are SGHTA and FQGNSA. The CDR3 loop spans 18 amino acids. The CDR3 DNA sequence: TGTGCCAGCAGCTTAAGAGGACTAGCGGGGGGGATCACCGGGGAGCTGTTTTTT. Its protein product is CASSLRGLAGGITGELFF. The variable domain in full, with the rest retrieved from reference TRBV7-2 and TRBJ2-2, is GAGVSQSPSNKVTEKGKDVELRCDPISGHTALYWYRQSLGQGLEFLIYFQGNSAPDKSGLPSDRFSAERTGGSVSTLTIQRTQQEDSAVYLCASSLRGLAGGITGELFFGEGSRLTVL.

The chain joins TRBV12-3 or TRBV12-4 to TRBJ2-5; D tentatively reads TRBD1 or TRBD2 (5 bases each). This CDR3 spans 14 amino acids. V was cut by 3 bases and J by 4 bases, with 12 bases left in between. CDR3: CASSLGVRGETQYF. CDR3 coding DNA: TGTGCCAGCAGTTTGGGGGTCCGGGGAGAGACCCAGTACTTC.

The rearrangement uses TRBV20-1 and TRBJ1-1; D unclear. The germline V and J ends were trimmed by 5 bases and 0 bases, with 10 bases remaining between them. The germline CDR1 and CDR2 sequences are DFQATT and SNEGSKA (reference sequence). The CDR3 covers 13 residues. The CDR3 spells CSAHVGLNTEAFF. CDR3 in DNA: TGCAGTGCTCACGTTGGGCTGAACACTGAAGCTTTCTTT.

This clonotype was picked up many times. The chain has TRBV7-2 and TRBJ2-1; TRBD1 or TRBD2 may be the D gene (5 bases each). This CDR3 has 15 amino acids. With 4 bases removed from V and 2 bases from J, the gap between germline ends came to 12 bases. From germline, CDR1 is SGHTA and CDR2 FQGNSA. The CDR3 bases are TGTGCCAGCAGCTACCACCGGGACCCCTACAATGAGCAGTTCTTC. Encoded protein: CASSYHRDPYNEQFF.

This clonotype turned up a few times. The chain has TRBV29-1 and TRBJ1-2, with unresolved D. Trimming cost V 3 bases and J 4 bases, with 12 bases left between them. Germline V gene lookup returns CDR1 SQVTM and CDR2 ANQGSEA. This CDR3 contains 13 residues. In nucleotides, the CDR3 is TGCAGCGTTGACTCGAACGGGATCTATGGCTACACCTTC. Its translation: CSVDSNGIYGYTF.

The rearrangement uses TRBV7-2 and TRBJ2-5; perhaps D is TRBD1 or TRBD2 (5 bases each). Trimming stripped 8 bases from V and 3 bases from J, with 19 bases between. CDR1 and CDR2 from the germline V gene are SGHTA and FQGNSA. The CDR3 runs 15 residues. CDR3 sequence (DNA): TGTGCCAGCGGAACGAGGGGTCTAGCTGAAGAGACCCAGTACTTC. Residues: CASGTRGLAEETQYF. Drawing the rest from reference TRBV7-2 and TRBJ2-5, the complete variable domain is GAGVSQSPSNKVTEKGKDVELRCDPISGHTALYWYRQSLGQGLEFLIYFQGNSAPDKSGLPSDRFSAERTGGSVSTLTIQRTQQEDSAVYLCASGTRGLAEETQYFGPGTRLLVL.

The gene calls are TRBV28 and TRBJ2-1, with TRBD2 matching over 10 bases. This CDR3 spans 15 amino acids. V trimming: 3 bases; J trimming: 9 bases; junction bases outside the gene matches: 8. Germline CDR1 and CDR2: MDHEN and SYDVKM. CDR3 DNA sequence: TGTGCCAGCAGTTTTGAGCTAGCGGGGGCGGGTGAGCAGTTCTTC. The encoded protein is CASSFELAGAGEQFF.

The chain links TRBV7-2 to TRBJ2-2, with 9 bases identical to TRBD1. The CDR3 totals 17 residues. Germline V gives CDR1 SGHTA, CDR2 FQGNSA. With 5 bases clipped from V and 1 base from J, the junction kept 8 bases outside the gene matches. The CDR3 nucleotides read TGTGCCAGCAGCAACCCCGGGACAGGGCGGAACACCGGGGAGCTGTTTTTT. Residues: CASSNPGTGRNTGELFF.

This clonotype was counted many times. This sequence joins TRBV6-6 and TRBJ2-7, with 7 bases identical to TRBD1. Germline lookup yields CDR1 MNHNY and CDR2 SVGAGI (reference sequence). The trim removed 6 bases at V and 4 bases at J, leaving 3 bases unmatched. This CDR3 contains 12 residues. CDR3 residues: CASSPDRYEQYV. The CDR3 DNA follows: TGTGCCAGCAGCCCGGACAGGTACGAGCAGTACGTC.

The gene calls are TRBV7-3 and TRBJ2-2; D ambiguous. Germline V gives CDR1 SGHTA, CDR2 FQGTGA. This CDR3 is built from 14 residues. V lost 3 bases to trimming and J lost 6 bases, with 11 bases between them. The DNA of the CDR3 is TGTGCCAGCAGCTTCCGGGCCGAGCCCGGGGAGCTGTTTTTT. Amino acid sequence: CASSFRAEPGELFF.

This clonotype has ten or more counts. The chain joins TRBV20-1 to TRBJ2-4, with unresolved D. The CDR3 spans 14 residues. Germline lookup yields CDR1 DFQATT and CDR2 SNEGSKA (reference sequence). The germline V and J ends were trimmed by 8 bases and 0 bases, with 14 bases remaining between them. Here the CDR3 reads CSTPPGIAKNIQYF. The CDR3 bases are TGCAGTACCCCTCCAGGCATAGCCAAAAACATTCAGTACTTC.

Points on this clonotype: A much larger clone differs from this one at a single base, so this may be a read error. The rearrangement joins TRBV19 to TRBJ2-2; no definite D call. The germline CDR1 and CDR2 sequences are LNHDA and SQIVND (reference sequence). Trimming removed 5 bases from V and 7 bases from J, with 11 bases in between. This CDR3 comprises 13 residues. This CDR3 reads CASSESRDGELFF. The CDR3 DNA reads as TGTGCCAGTAGTGAAAGTAGGGACGGGGAGCTGTTTTTT. Variable domain in full (rest from reference TRBV19 and TRBJ2-2): DGGITQSPKYLFRKEGQNVTLSCEQNLNHDAMYWYRQDPGQGLRLIYYSQIVNDFQKGDIAEGYSVSREKKESFPLTVTSAQKNPTAFYLCASSESRDGELFFGEGSRLTVL.

This clonotype has just a few counts. The V gene is TRBV4-1, the J gene TRBJ2-5; 7 bases line up with TRBD1. After removal of 4 bases from V and 5 bases from J, the junction contained 16 bases not matched to a gene. Germline loops: CDR1 MGHRA, CDR2 YSYEKL. The length of the CDR3 is 17 residues. The CDR3 DNA sequence: TGCGCCAGCAGCCCCGGGACAGCCCGGACCTTATGGGAGACCCAGTACTTC. Translated, it gives CASSPGTARTLWETQYF.

The table lists this clonotype with many counts. The rearrangement uses TRBV27 and TRBJ2-3, with D uncertain. This CDR3 spans 14 amino acids. V was trimmed by 4 bases and J by 2 bases, leaving 10 bases between them. Germline V gene data show CDR1 as MNHEY and CDR2 as SMNVEV (reference sequence). CDR3 region: CASSSAYNTDTQYF. The CDR3 nucleotides read TGTGCCAGCAGTTCGGCTTACAACACAGATACGCAGTATTTT.

The chain's CDR3 is CASSLGHRDYEQYF. CDR3 nucleotides: TGTGCCAGCAGCTTAGGACACAGGGACTACGAGCAGTACTTC. The chain couples TRBV7-2 to TRBJ2-7; tentatively, D is TRBD1 (6 bases). Germline-derived CDR1 and CDR2 are SGHTA and FQGNSA. The CDR3 loop spans 14 amino acids. V lost 1 base, J lost 3 bases, and 10 bases lay in between.

This chain connects TRBV18 to TRBJ1-2, with unresolved D. Germline CDR1 KGHSH, CDR2 LQKENI. V was shortened by 2 bases and J by 6 bases, with 13 bases between the two germline ends. This CDR3 is 14 amino acids long. The CDR3 protein is CASSPSAGPHGYTF. The DNA for the CDR3 is TGTGCCAGCTCACCATCGGCCGGACCGCATGGCTACACCTTC.

In its sample, this clonotype was seen a few times. This rearrangement joins TRBV4-1 to TRBJ1-6; D uncertain. This CDR3 comprises 12 residues. V was clipped by 8 bases and J by 4 bases, with 6 bases between them. Germline V lookup: CDR1 MGHRA, CDR2 YSYEKL. The CDR3 loop reads CASGSYNSPLHF. The CDR3 DNA reads as TGCGCCAGCGGAAGTTATAATTCACCCCTCCACTTT.

In its sample, this clonotype was seen a few times. This sequence joins TRBV5-1 and TRBJ2-2; unclear D gene. CDR1 SGHRS and CDR2 YFSETQ come from the germline V gene. The V gene lost 3 bases and the J gene lost 0 bases, with 12 bases spanning the gap. The CDR3 extends over 16 amino acids. The CDR3, as DNA: TGCGCCAGCAGCTGGGTAGGATTCGCGAACACCGGGGAGCTGTTTTTT. The encoded protein is CASSWVGFANTGELFF. The full variable domain, completed using reference TRBV5-1 and TRBJ2-2, is KAGVTQTPRYLIKTRGQQVTLSCSPISGHRSVSWYQQTPGQGLQFLFEYFSETQRNKGNFPGRFSGRQFSNSRSEMNVSTLELGDSALYLCASSWVGFANTGELFFGEGSRLTVL.

This clonotype was counted a few times. The V and J genes are TRBV28 and TRBJ1-5, with TRBD1 matching over 7 bases. J was trimmed by 1 base and V by 6 bases; bases with no gene match: 3. CDR1 MDHEN and CDR2 SYDVKM come from the germline V gene. This CDR3 has 14 amino acids. This chain's CDR3 is CASRRQGSNQPQHF. CDR3 DNA sequence: TGTGCCAGCAGACGACAGGGAAGCAATCAGCCCCAGCATTTT.

This clonotype was found a few times. The chain is built from TRBV5-8 and TRBJ2-7; TRBD2 matches at 11 bases. The CDR3 has 13 amino acids. Trimming removed 4 bases from V and 10 bases from J; junction bases left unmatched: 7. CDR1 SGHTS and CDR2 YDEGEE come from the germline V gene. The CDR3 DNA sequence: TGTGCCAGCAGCGTGACTAGCGGGGCCCGACAGTACTTC. Amino acid sequence: CASSVTSGARQYF. The entire variable domain, with the rest obtained from reference TRBV5-8 and TRBJ2-7, is as follows: EAGVTQSPTHLIKTRGQQATLRCSPISGHTSVYWYQQALGLGLQFLLWYDEGEERNRGNFPPRFSGRQFPNYSSELNVNALELEDSALYLCASSVTSGARQYFGPGTRLTVT.

A few counts support this clonotype. The chain links TRBV7-9 to TRBJ1-1; 8 bases line up with TRBD1. Trimming took 2 bases from V and 9 from J; bases not matched to a gene: 11. CDR3 length: 15 amino acids. The germline gives CDR1 SEHNR, CDR2 FQNEAQ (reference sequence). CDR3 sequence reads: CASSLIGQGLMQAFF. DNA for the CDR3: TGTGCCAGCAGCTTAATCGGACAGGGCTTAATGCAAGCTTTCTTT.

The genes are TRBV5-1 and TRBJ2-7; 11 bases are shared with TRBD1. The germline V gene encodes CDR1 SGHRS and CDR2 YFSETQ. This CDR3 region has 14 residues. V lost 4 bases to trimming and J lost 2 bases; unmatched junction nucleotides: 2. The CDR3 is CASSGTGGAYEQYF. CDR3 nucleotide sequence: TGCGCCAGCAGCGGGACAGGGGGGGCCTACGAGCAGTACTTC. The whole variable domain, filled in from reference TRBV5-1 and TRBJ2-7, reads KAGVTQTPRYLIKTRGQQVTLSCSPISGHRSVSWYQQTPGQGLQFLFEYFSETQRNKGNFPGRFSGRQFSNSRSEMNVSTLELGDSALYLCASSGTGGAYEQYFGPGTRLTVT.